The 15 T cell receptor beta chains in this list originate from one sample, sequenced in a study of cytomegalovirus exposure and HLA in healthy donors. The PCR had 60 Vbeta and 13 Jbeta primers. Libraries were prepared by immunoSEQ multiplex PCR; TCRdb keeps only in-frame clonotypes and omits some of them. The sample totals 25,000 to 30,000 clones. The material sequenced was PBMCs. The receptors come from a man aged 30 to 39 in good health and CMV-seronegative.

The chain recombines TRBV11-2 with TRBJ2-5; TRBD1 aligns across 8 bases. The V gene's germline CDR1 is SGHAT and CDR2 FQNNGV. The J segment lost 5 bases and the V segment lost 0 bases, leaving 5 bases of the junction unmatched. The CDR3 length is 15 residues. The CDR3 spells CASSLDRQGRETQYF. The CDR3 DNA is TGTGCCAGCAGCTTAGACAGACAGGGGCGGGAGACCCAGTACTTC.

The chain uses TRBV18 and TRBJ1-1, with 7 bases identical to TRBD1. Germline CDR1 and CDR2: KGHSH and LQKENI. The CDR3 is made up of 13 amino acids. The V and J ends lost 4 bases and 7 bases, in that order; junction bases with no gene match: 6. The CDR3 region has the DNA TGTGCCAGCTCACGACAGGGAAATAGTGAAGCTTTCTTT. This sequence encodes CASSRQGNSEAFF. Supplemented by reference TRBV18 and TRBJ1-1, the full variable domain reads NAGVMQNPRHLVRRRGQEARLRCSPMKGHSHVYWYRQLPEEGLKFMVYLQKENIIDESGMPKERFSAEFPKEGPSILRIQQVVRGDSAAYFCASSRQGNSEAFFGQGTRLTVV.

The rearrangement joins TRBV6-5 to TRBJ2-1; D is unclear. Germline assignment: CDR1 MNHEY and CDR2 SVGAGI. Trimming shortened V by 4 bases and J by 4 bases, and 11 bases separated the two germline ends. There are 14 residues in the CDR3. The CDR3 is CASSFSAGYNEQFF. The CDR3 nucleotides are TGTGCCAGCAGTTTCTCCGCCGGGTACAATGAGCAGTTCTTC.

The gene calls are TRBV10-3 and TRBJ2-5; the match to TRBD2 covers 7 bases. Unmatched junction bases numbered 12, after V lost 0 bases and J lost 5 bases. The CDR3 has 17 residues. Germline CDR1 ENHRY, CDR2 SYGVKD. Written as DNA, the CDR3 is TGTGCCATCAGTGAGTCTTGGGCTAGCGGAGGCGGGGAGACCCAGTACTTC. This encodes CAISESWASGGGETQYF.

V usage is TRBV18 and J usage is TRBJ1-2; 9 bases align to TRBD1. The V and J ends lost 4 bases and 6 bases, in that order; junction bases with no gene match: 0. Germline CDR1 is KGHSH and CDR2 is LQKENI. CDR3 size: 12 residues. The chain's CDR3 is CASSRDRDGYTF. CDR3 sequence (DNA): TGTGCCAGCTCACGGGACAGGGATGGCTACACCTTC.

Regarding this clone: One end of the junction fails to match germline, which may point to a read error. V and J are TRBV28 and TRBJ2-7; 9 nucleotides match TRBD2. Germline-derived CDR1 and CDR2 are MDHEN and SYDVKM. The CDR3 sequence is 12 residues long. The CDR3 sequence: CASSLTTSGPLF. CDR3 bases: TGTGCCAGCAGTTTAACAACTAGCGGGCCTCTCTTC.

The J gene is TRBJ1-2, the V gene TRBV5-1; possibly TRBD1 for D (6 bases). CDR1 SGHRS and CDR2 YFSETQ come from the germline V gene. The CDR3 spans 14 residues. The V end lost 3 bases, the J end lost 4 bases, and 13 bases lay between the germline ends. DNA for the CDR3: TGCGCCAGCAGCTACCGACAGGCCGGCTATGGCTACACCTTC. Translating gives CASSYRQAGYGYTF.

The J gene is TRBJ2-2, the V gene TRBV28; a weak D match, TRBD1 (6 bases). CDR1 and CDR2 (germline): MDHEN, SYDVKM. V gave up 6 bases and J gave up 5 bases, with 19 bases separating them. This CDR3 comprises 16 residues. CDR3 loop: CASRWGLYGPTGELFF. CDR3 DNA: TGTGCCAGCAGGTGGGGGCTCTATGGCCCGACCGGGGAGCTGTTTTTT.

The rearrangement uses TRBV18 and TRBJ2-2; 7 bases are shared with TRBD2. Germline V gene sequence: CDR1 KGHSH, CDR2 LQKENI. There are 13 residues in the CDR3. V was clipped by 6 bases and J by 5 bases; unmatched bases: 3. The CDR3, as DNA: TGTGCCAGCTCCGCAGCGGGAACCGGGGAGCTGTTTTTT. Protein: CASSAAGTGELFF.

This chain joins TRBV7-2 and TRBJ1-1; 10 bases are a match to TRBD1. V shed 2 bases, J shed 5 bases, and the junction held 8 bases outside the gene matches. CDR3 length: 16 amino acids. Germline V gene sequence: CDR1 SGHTA, CDR2 FQGNSA. CDR3: CASSLRTGGSLTEAFF. CDR3 in DNA: TGTGCCAGCAGCTTACGGACAGGGGGTAGTTTGACTGAAGCTTTCTTT.

The genes are TRBV7-2 and TRBJ2-3; possibly TRBD2 for D (5 bases). The CDR3 is 14 residues long. V dropped 4 bases and J dropped 1 base, with 9 bases sitting between them. Germline assignment: CDR1 SGHTA and CDR2 FQGNSA. CDR3 nucleotide sequence: TGTGCCAGCAGCTGGCGGGCGGGCACAGATACGCAGTATTTT. Its translation is CASSWRAGTDTQYF.

V usage is TRBV5-1 and J usage is TRBJ2-3; D remains ambiguous. Germline assignment: CDR1 SGHRS and CDR2 YFSETQ. This CDR3 comprises 12 residues. Trimming left V 3 bases short and J 0 bases short, with 2 bases between. The DNA for the CDR3 is TGCGCCAGCAGCTCTAGCACAGATACGCAGTATTTT. Protein sequence: CASSSSTDTQYF.

This rearrangement joins TRBV4-2 to TRBJ2-3; 8 nucleotides align to TRBD1. The CDR3 spans 15 residues. J gave up 6 bases and V 4 bases, and 9 bases lay outside the gene matches. Germline CDR1 is LGHNA and CDR2 is YNFKEQ. CDR3 in DNA: TGTGCCAGCAGCCGCCAGAACACAGGGGGTGATACGCAGTATTTT. Protein sequence: CASSRQNTGGDTQYF.

The chain uses TRBV4-2 and TRBJ2-1, with D possibly TRBD1 on 6 matching bases. Germline CDR1 reads LGHNA; CDR2 reads YNFKEQ. CDR3 size: 11 residues. V lost 1 base, J lost 14 bases, and 9 bases lay in between. CDR3 nucleotides: TGTGCCAGCAGCCAAGGTGAGGGGGAGTTCTTC. Translation gives CASSQGEGEFF.

V usage is TRBV11-2 and J usage is TRBJ1-3; 7 bases line up with TRBD1. The germline V gene has CDR1 SGHAT and CDR2 FQNNGV. The length of the CDR3 is 16 residues. The trim removed 1 base at V and 0 bases at J, leaving 3 bases unmatched. DNA for the CDR3: TGTGCCAGCAGCTTAGGGGACAGCCTCTCTGGAAACACCATATATTTT. It codes for CASSLGDSLSGNTIYF.